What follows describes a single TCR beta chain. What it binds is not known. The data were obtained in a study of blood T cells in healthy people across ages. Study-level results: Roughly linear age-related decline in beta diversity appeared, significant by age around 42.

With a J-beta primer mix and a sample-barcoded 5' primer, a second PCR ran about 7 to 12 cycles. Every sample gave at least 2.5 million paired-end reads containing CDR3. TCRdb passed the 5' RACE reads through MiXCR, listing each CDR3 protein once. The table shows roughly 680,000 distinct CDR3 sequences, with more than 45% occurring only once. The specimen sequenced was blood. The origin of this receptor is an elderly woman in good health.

The CDR3 spells CSVEEGGGIEAFF. The CDR3 DNA reads as TGCAGCGTTGAGGAAGGGGGCGGCATTGAAGCTTTCTTT. The chain recombines TRBV29-1 with TRBJ1-1; 7 nucleotides match TRBD1. The CDR3 extends over 13 amino acids. V lost 3 bases, J lost 7 bases, and 8 bases stayed unmatched. Germline-derived CDR1 and CDR2 are SQVTM and ANQGSEA.